This T cell receptor beta chain was found in a study of cytomegalovirus exposure and HLA in healthy donors. Study observations and caveats: Reportedly, HLA-A and HLA-B alleles of most subjects were accurately predicted from TCR beta. In a later analysis, a genetic analysis reported fewer productive-TCR N-insertions in an Asian-associated ancestry cluster than the cohort average.

The primer mix had 60 Vbeta and 13 Jbeta primers. Original processing methods: A later analysis counted approximately 88 million unique TCR beta chains, around 10 million shared. Clones were sequenced by immunoSEQ multiplex PCR, and TCRdb holds only the in-frame ones, with some missing. The D gene and trimming were derived from the DNA, and the V and J assignments and clone size from that table. The profile shows a few hundred thousand clones, just over 70% of them singletons. Germline V gene data show CDR1 as GTSNPN and CDR2 as SVGIG (reference sequence). This CDR3 is 16 amino acids long. After removal of 3 bases from V and 6 bases from J, the junction contained 17 bases not matched to a gene. Donors likely had unrecorded immune exposures despite being nominally healthy when sampled. With respect to this clone: Its specificity is not known.

The sequenced material came from PBMCs. The chain joins TRBV30 to TRBJ2-7; 7 bases line up with TRBD2. The sequence derives from a female donor in good health and CMV-seronegative. DNA for the CDR3: TGTGCCTGGAGCGGGGGGAGGGAGGGCCGGTCGGTCGAGCAGTACTTC. Encoded protein: CAWSGGREGRSVEQYF.